The T cell receptor (beta chain) described here comes from a study of T cell repertoires in cytomegalovirus infection. On the study more broadly: Recently identified HLA-C-restricted CMV epitopes were among the peptides used. The public TCR beta signatures pointed to both CMV infection and matching HLA type.

This clonotype has just a few counts. The antigen remains undetermined. Points from the study as a whole: The ex vivo response was dominated by HLA-C-restricted CMV-specific TCR beta clonotypes. Pooled public TCR beta family frequency picked out CMV carriers with the relevant HLA.

TCRdb re-called the reads with MiXCR, one entry per CDR3 protein. The sample gives 200,000 to 250,000 distinct CDR3 sequences, 35% to 45% of which show up once; over 45% is in the top ten. This CDR3 contains 15 residues. The trim removed 3 bases at V and 0 bases at J, leaving 3 bases unmatched. CDR1 is ENHRY and CDR2 is SYGVKD in the germline V gene. The sample in question was CD8+ T cells from cultured PBMCs, obtained from culture after CMV antigen stimulation. The source of this sequence is a human donor in good health (CMV status not recorded). Some clones in this sample may be carry-over from other donors' samples. This rearrangement joins TRBV10-3 to TRBJ2-3; TRBD1 matches 7 bases. CDR3 residues: CAISEPGQSTDTQYF. The CDR3 coding sequence is TGTGCCATCAGTGAACCGGGACAGAGCACAGATACGCAGTATTTT.